The 5 T cell receptor beta chains reported below all come from one sample, sequenced in a study of blood T cell repertoires in COVID-19. The assay was immunoSEQ multiplex PCR, and TCRdb's table has in-frame clones only and misses some. The table shows fewer than 300,000 clones, with roughly 84% occurring only once. Sequencing was performed on peripheral blood. Receptors were obtained from a woman in her late teens or twenties with acute or convalescent COVID-19.

The chain combines TRBV9 with TRBJ1-3; D is ambiguous. CDR1 and CDR2 from the germline V gene are SGDLS and YYNGEE. The CDR3 is made up of 15 amino acids. The V end lost 0 bases, the J end lost 0 bases, and 7 bases lay between the germline ends. CDR3 DNA: TGTGCCAGCAGCGTAGAGGACTTCTCTGGAAACACCATATATTTT. Protein product: CASSVEDFSGNTIYF.

This chain links TRBV6-1 with TRBJ1-2; TRBD1 agrees at 10 bases. Germline V gives CDR1 MNHNS, CDR2 SASEGT. The V segment lost 7 bases and the J segment 11 bases; nucleotides outside the gene matches: 22. The CDR3 contains 17 residues. The CDR3 spells CASTEGDRGPSGTMYTF. The CDR3 DNA reads as TGTGCCAGCACTGAGGGGGACAGGGGCCCTTCTGGGACTATGTACACCTTC.

This clone was recorded only once. CDR3 coding DNA: TGTGCCAGTAGTATCATTGGAAACACCATATATTTT. Translated: CASSIIGNTIYF. This chain uses TRBV19 with TRBJ1-3; no clear D gene. V lost 3 bases to trimming and J lost 3 bases, with 3 bases between them. The germline V gene encodes CDR1 LNHDA and CDR2 SQIVND (reference sequence). The CDR3 covers 12 residues. Full variable domain (outside the CDR3, taken from reference TRBV19 and TRBJ1-3): DGGITQSPKYLFRKEGQNVTLSCEQNLNHDAMYWYRQDPGQGLRLIYYSQIVNDFQKGDIAEGYSVSREKKESFPLTVTSAQKNPTAFYLCASSIIGNTIYFGEGSWLTVV.

This chain links TRBV14 with TRBJ2-1; D unclear. V lost 0 bases to trimming and J lost 9 bases, with 9 bases between them. The CDR3 totals 13 residues. Germline CDR1 and CDR2: SGHDN and FVKESK. The chain's CDR3 is CASSQDLVFEQFF. The CDR3 nucleotides are TGTGCCAGCAGCCAAGATTTAGTGTTTGAGCAGTTCTTC.

CDR3 bases: TGTGCCTGGAGTGTGTCAGGGCCTGGTGGCTACACCTTC. It specifies CAWSVSGPGGYTF. J is TRBJ1-2 and V is TRBV30; possibly TRBD1 for D (5 bases). Trimming pared 0 bases from V and 7 bases from J, leaving 12 bases between. The CDR3 totals 13 residues. CDR1 is GTSNPN, CDR2 SVGIG, per germline (reference sequence). The whole variable domain, remainder taken from reference TRBV30 and TRBJ1-2, is SQTIHQWPATLVQPVGSPLSLECTVEGTSNPNLYWYRQAAGRGLQLLFYSVGIGQISSEVPQNLSASRPQDRQFILSSKKLLLSDSGFYLCAWSVSGPGGYTFGSGTRLTVV.